Below, 2 T cell receptor beta chains from the same sample are listed, as sequenced in a study of naive and memory T cell subsets (dated by TCRdb to the late 2010s). Libraries were made using 5' RACE. The sample was run on an Illumina MiSeq. For the blood and skin samples, TCR RNA was reverse transcribed with SuperScript IV using primers for the alpha and beta constant regions. The public reads were reprocessed in TCRdb via fastp at Q25 and MiXCR, keeping in-frame beta chains. Rows are combined by CDR3 protein, so each entry shows the most common genes and DNA. For this sample there are 25,000 to 30,000 distinct CDR3 sequences; 20% to 25% appear just once. The top ten hold less than 2% of the sample. For whole blood analysis, about 2.5 ml of peripheral blood was collected from healthy adult volunteers into Tempus tubes, and RNA was extracted following the manufacturer's instructions. Receptors were obtained from a female donor in good health.

This clonotype was observed a handful of times. The V call is TRBV29-1, the J call TRBJ2-2; D is unresolved. Trimming took off 1 base at V and 3 bases at J, with 6 bases between the two ends. The CDR3 is 13 residues long. Looked up from germline, CDR1 is SQVTM and CDR2 is ANQGSEA. The CDR3 reads CSVEVPYTGELFF. The CDR3 coding sequence is TGCAGCGTTGAAGTGCCCTACACCGGGGAGCTGTTTTTT.

This clonotype has at least ten counts. V is TRBV20-1 and J is TRBJ2-1; TRBD1 matches at 7 bases. Trimming at V came to 3 bases and at J to 2 bases, leaving 4 bases not matched to a gene. This CDR3 region has 14 residues. Germline values: CDR1 DFQATT, CDR2 SNEGSKA (reference sequence). The CDR3 region is CSASPRGPYNEQFF. CDR3 bases: TGCAGTGCTAGTCCGAGGGGGCCCTACAATGAGCAGTTCTTC.